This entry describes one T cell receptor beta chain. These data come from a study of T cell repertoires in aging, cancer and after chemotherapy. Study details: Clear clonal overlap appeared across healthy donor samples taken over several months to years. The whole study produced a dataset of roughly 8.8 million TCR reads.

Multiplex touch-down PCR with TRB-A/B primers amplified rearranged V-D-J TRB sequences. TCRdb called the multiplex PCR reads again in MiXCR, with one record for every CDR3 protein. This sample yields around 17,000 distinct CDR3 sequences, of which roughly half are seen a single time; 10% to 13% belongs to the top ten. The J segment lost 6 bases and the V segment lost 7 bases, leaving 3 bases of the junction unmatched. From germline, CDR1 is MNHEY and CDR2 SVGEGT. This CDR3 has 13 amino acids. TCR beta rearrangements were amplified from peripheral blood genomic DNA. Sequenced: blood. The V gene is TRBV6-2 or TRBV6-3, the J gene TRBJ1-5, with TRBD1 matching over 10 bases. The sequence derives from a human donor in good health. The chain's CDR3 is CASTRQGAQPQHF. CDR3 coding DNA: TGTGCCAGCACACGACAGGGGGCTCAGCCCCAGCATTTT.